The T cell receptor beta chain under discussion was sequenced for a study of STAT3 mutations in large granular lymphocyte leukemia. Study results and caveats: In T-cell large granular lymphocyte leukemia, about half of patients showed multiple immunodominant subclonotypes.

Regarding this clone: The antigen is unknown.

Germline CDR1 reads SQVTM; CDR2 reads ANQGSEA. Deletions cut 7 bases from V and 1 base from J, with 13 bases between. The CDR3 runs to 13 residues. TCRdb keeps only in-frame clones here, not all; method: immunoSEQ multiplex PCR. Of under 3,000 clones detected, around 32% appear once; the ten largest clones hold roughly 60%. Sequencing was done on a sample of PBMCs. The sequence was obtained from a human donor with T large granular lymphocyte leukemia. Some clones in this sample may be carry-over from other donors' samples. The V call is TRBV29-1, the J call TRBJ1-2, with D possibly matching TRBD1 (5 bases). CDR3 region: CSATRGVNYGYTF. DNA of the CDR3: TGCAGCGCCACTCGGGGGGTTAACTATGGCTACACCTTC.